Listed below are T cell receptor beta chains from one sample, sequenced in a study of technical replicates of blood from a few donors. Produced via immunoSEQ multiplex PCR; TCRdb's table is partial and in-frame only. The top ten clones hold more than 0.2% of a sample with about 88,000 clones, 90% to 95% of them seen once. Sequencing input: T cells isolated from PBMCs. The receptors here all came from a human donor in good health. The CDR3 runs from the conserved cysteine through the conserved F or W. Each record gives: D gene, clone size, J gene, V gene, CDR3 DNA, CDR3 protein. A D gene is named only where the DNA matches it firmly. Clone size, where shown, is once, few, many, or a class for clones that have expanded.

d_call: TRBD1
clone_size: .
j_call: TRBJ2-1
v_call: TRBV5-6
cdr3_nt: TGTGCCAGCAGCTACAGGACAGGGGACTACAATGAGCAGTTCTTC
cdr3_aa: CASSYRTGDYNEQFF

d_call: TRBD2
clone_size: .
j_call: TRBJ2-1
v_call: TRBV7-9
cdr3_nt: TGTGCCAGCAGCTTGAGCGGGAGCTTCGATGAGCAGTTCTTC
cdr3_aa: CASSLSGSFDEQFF

d_call: TRBD1
clone_size: .
j_call: TRBJ2-5
v_call: TRBV18
cdr3_nt: TGTGCCAGCTCACCACCGGGACAGGGGGAATCGACCCAGTACTTC
cdr3_aa: CASSPPGQGESTQYF

d_call: TRBD2
clone_size: .
j_call: TRBJ2-3
v_call: TRBV7-9
cdr3_nt: TGTGCCAGCAGCTTAGATCTGAGCGGGAGAACAGATACGCAGTATTTT
cdr3_aa: CASSLDLSGRTDTQYF

d_call: .
clone_size: .
j_call: TRBJ1-5
v_call: TRBV19
cdr3_nt: TGTGCCAGTAGTATAATGACAGCTCAAAATCAGCCCCAGCATTTT
cdr3_aa: CASSIMTAQNQPQHF

d_call: .
clone_size: once
j_call: TRBJ1-2
v_call: TRBV19
cdr3_nt: TGTGCCAGTAGCCTCAGGGAGGGGGGTAGCTACACCTTC
cdr3_aa: CASSLREGGSYTF

d_call: TRBD1
clone_size: .
j_call: TRBJ2-1
v_call: TRBV27
cdr3_nt: TGTGCCAGCAGTTTAATAGGGACAGGGGCATTTAATGAGCAGTTCTTC
cdr3_aa: CASSLIGTGAFNEQFF

d_call: .
clone_size: .
j_call: TRBJ2-7
v_call: TRBV4-2
cdr3_nt: TGTGCCAGCAGCCCCTCTAGCTCCTACGAGCAGTACTTC
cdr3_aa: CASSPSSSYEQYF

d_call: .
clone_size: .
j_call: TRBJ1-5
v_call: TRBV6-1
cdr3_nt: TGTGCCAGCAGTGATCTTTGGACAGTAGGACAGCCCCAGCATTTT
cdr3_aa: CASSDLWTVGQPQHF

d_call: .
clone_size: few
j_call: TRBJ1-1
v_call: TRBV18
cdr3_nt: TGTGCCAGCTCACCATCCGGGAACACTGAAGCTTTCTTT
cdr3_aa: CASSPSGNTEAFF

d_call: TRBD2
clone_size: .
j_call: TRBJ2-7
v_call: TRBV13
cdr3_nt: TGTGCCAGCAGCCCCCCGACTAGCGGCTTCTACGAGCAGTACTTC
cdr3_aa: CASSPPTSGFYEQYF

d_call: .
clone_size: once
j_call: TRBJ1-2
v_call: TRBV6-5
cdr3_nt: TGTGCCAGCGTCAGACCCCTCTCGGGCTATGGCTACACCTTC
cdr3_aa: CASVRPLSGYGYTF

d_call: .
clone_size: .
j_call: TRBJ2-2
v_call: TRBV10-3
cdr3_nt: TGTGCCATCAGTGATCGGACAGATTATGCCGGGGAGCTGTTTTTT
cdr3_aa: CAISDRTDYAGELFF

d_call: .
clone_size: .
j_call: TRBJ2-1
v_call: TRBV27
cdr3_nt: TGTGCCAGCAGTTCACCGGGACTTACCTACAATGAGCAGTTCTTC
cdr3_aa: CASSSPGLTYNEQFF

d_call: .
clone_size: .
j_call: TRBJ2-3
v_call: TRBV5-4
cdr3_nt: TGTGCCAGCAGCTTACAAAACACAGATACGCAGTATTTT
cdr3_aa: CASSLQNTDTQYF

d_call: TRBD2
clone_size: .
j_call: TRBJ2-7
v_call: TRBV11-2
cdr3_nt: TGTGCCAGCAGCCCCCGGGGGGGCTTAGCGGGAGGAGGGTCCTACGAGCAGTACTTC
cdr3_aa: CASSPRGGLAGGGSYEQYF

d_call: TRBD2
clone_size: .
j_call: TRBJ2-3
v_call: TRBV28
cdr3_nt: TGTGCCAGCAGTCTGGGCGGGAGGGTCGATACGCAGTATTTT
cdr3_aa: CASSLGGRVDTQYF

d_call: .
clone_size: .
j_call: TRBJ1-1
v_call: TRBV6-5
cdr3_nt: TGTGCCAGCAGCCCCGACAGGTTGAACACTGAAGCTTTCTTT
cdr3_aa: CASSPDRLNTEAFF

d_call: .
clone_size: .
j_call: TRBJ2-3
v_call: TRBV27
cdr3_nt: TGTGCCAGCAGTCCCGACAGAGCCATCACAGATACGCAGTATTTT
cdr3_aa: CASSPDRAITDTQYF

d_call: TRBD1
clone_size: .
j_call: TRBJ1-1
v_call: TRBV7-2
cdr3_nt: TGTGCCAGCAGCTTCGTGACAGGGGGCTTTGGCACTGAAGCTTTCTTT
cdr3_aa: CASSFVTGGFGTEAFF

d_call: .
clone_size: .
j_call: TRBJ1-2
v_call: TRBV2
cdr3_nt: TGTGCCAGCAGGGCACTCGGGACATTTGGCGGCTACACCTTC
cdr3_aa: CASRALGTFGGYTF

d_call: .
clone_size: .
j_call: TRBJ2-1
v_call: TRBV11-3
cdr3_nt: TGTGCCAGCAGCCGAGACAATGAGCAGTTCTTC
cdr3_aa: CASSRDNEQFF

d_call: .
clone_size: once
j_call: TRBJ2-7
v_call: TRBV9
cdr3_nt: TGTGCCAGCAGCGTAGAAGGGGTAGCCGAGCAGTACTTC
cdr3_aa: CASSVEGVAEQYF

d_call: .
clone_size: .
j_call: TRBJ1-1
v_call: TRBV7-9
cdr3_nt: TGTGCCAGCAGCTTAAAAGGCGGAGACACTGAAGCTTTCTTT
cdr3_aa: CASSLKGGDTEAFF

d_call: .
clone_size: .
j_call: TRBJ2-7
v_call: TRBV5-4
cdr3_nt: TGTGCCAGCAGCTCGGGACACTACGAGCAGTACTTC
cdr3_aa: CASSSGHYEQYF

d_call: TRBD1
clone_size: .
j_call: TRBJ2-7
v_call: TRBV19
cdr3_nt: TGTGCCAGTAGTATAGGGACAGGACCCTACGAGCAGTACTTC
cdr3_aa: CASSIGTGPYEQYF

d_call: .
clone_size: .
j_call: TRBJ2-7
v_call: TRBV29-1
cdr3_nt: TGCAGCGTTCGGGGAAGACCAAACGAGCAGTACTTC
cdr3_aa: CSVRGRPNEQYF

d_call: TRBD1
clone_size: .
j_call: TRBJ1-5
v_call: TRBV28
cdr3_nt: TGTGCCAGCAGTTTAGGACAGGGAGTGGACCAGCCCCAGCATTTT
cdr3_aa: CASSLGQGVDQPQHF

d_call: .
clone_size: .
j_call: TRBJ1-1
v_call: TRBV6-5
cdr3_nt: TGTGCCAGCAGTTACTCTAGTACAGGGAACACTGAAGCTTTCTTT
cdr3_aa: CASSYSSTGNTEAFF

d_call: .
clone_size: .
j_call: TRBJ2-2
v_call: TRBV12-5
cdr3_nt: TGTGCTAGTGGTTTGGTAATAACGGGATCGAACACCGGGGAGCTGTTTTTT
cdr3_aa: CASGLVITGSNTGELFF

d_call: TRBD1
clone_size: few
j_call: TRBJ2-4
v_call: TRBV18
cdr3_nt: TGTGCCAGCTCACCTTACAGGGGAGCCAAAAACATTCAGTACTTC
cdr3_aa: CASSPYRGAKNIQYF

d_call: .
clone_size: .
j_call: TRBJ1-1
v_call: TRBV19
cdr3_nt: TGTGCCAGTAGTATAGTCAGAAACACTGAAGCTTTCTTT
cdr3_aa: CASSIVRNTEAFF